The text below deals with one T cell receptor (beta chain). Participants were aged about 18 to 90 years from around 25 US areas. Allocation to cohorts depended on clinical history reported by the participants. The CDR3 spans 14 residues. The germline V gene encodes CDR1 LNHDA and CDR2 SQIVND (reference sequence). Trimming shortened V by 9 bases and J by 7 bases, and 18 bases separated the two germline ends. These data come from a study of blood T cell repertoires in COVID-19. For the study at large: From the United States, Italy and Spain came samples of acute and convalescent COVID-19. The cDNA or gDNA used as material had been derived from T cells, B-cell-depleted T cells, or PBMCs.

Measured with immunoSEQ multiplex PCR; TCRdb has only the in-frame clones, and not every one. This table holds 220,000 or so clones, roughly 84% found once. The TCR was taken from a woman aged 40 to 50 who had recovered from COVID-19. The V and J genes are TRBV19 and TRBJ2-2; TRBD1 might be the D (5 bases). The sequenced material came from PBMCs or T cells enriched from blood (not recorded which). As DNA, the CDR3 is TGTGCCAGCACGGGTGTCAGGGCTGTCGGGGAGCTGTTTTTT. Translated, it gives CASTGVRAVGELFF.